The 11 T cell receptor beta chains listed next were all sequenced from one sample in a study of identical twins. TCRdb analysed the 5' RACE reads with MiXCR anew, one entry per CDR3 protein. The sample consists of 450,000 to 600,000 distinct CDR3 sequences, more than 20% of them appearing once. The same specimen was also included in a second study, on yellow fever vaccine responses in identical twins.

The specimen was CD4+ T cells sorted from blood. Every receptor here comes from a woman aged 18-35 years in good health.

The chain links TRBV10-2 to TRBJ2-2, with 10 nucleotides matching TRBD1. Germline CDR1 and CDR2: WSHSY and SAAADI. The CDR3 contains 14 residues. V trimming: 4 bases; J trimming: 5 bases; junction bases outside the gene matches: 1. CDR3 sequence reads: CASSAGQGTGELFF. In DNA form, the CDR3 reads TGCGCCAGCAGTGCGGGACAGGGGACCGGGGAGCTGTTTTTT.

The V and J genes are TRBV4-1 and TRBJ2-3; 8 bases are shared with TRBD1. Germline-derived CDR1 and CDR2 are MGHRA and YSYEKL. The CDR3 is made up of 16 amino acids. The V segment lost 4 bases and the J segment 5 bases; nucleotides outside the gene matches: 11. The CDR3 sequence: CASSRVATGVIDTQYF. In DNA form, the CDR3 reads TGCGCCAGCAGCCGAGTAGCGACAGGGGTAATAGATACGCAGTATTTT.

The rearrangement links TRBV2 to TRBJ2-3, with 7 positions matching TRBD1. The germline gives CDR1 SNHLY, CDR2 FYNNEI. CDR3 length: 14 residues. Trimming cost V 2 bases and J 5 bases; bases outside gene matches: 4. Here the CDR3 reads CASSERRQGDTQYF. CDR3 nucleotides: TGTGCCAGCAGTGAACGGAGACAGGGAGATACGCAGTATTTT. The variable domain in full, with the rest retrieved from reference TRBV2 and TRBJ2-3, is EPEVTQTPSHQVTQMGQEVILRCVPISNHLYFYWYRQILGQKVEFLVSFYNNEISEKSEIFDDQFSVERPDGSNFTLKIRSTKLEDSAMYFCASSERRQGDTQYFGPGTRLTVL.

The chain has TRBV10-3 and TRBJ2-1; D not certain. Trimming removed 6 bases from V and 8 bases from J, with 11 bases in between. The CDR3 runs 12 residues. Per the germline V gene, CDR1 is ENHRY and CDR2 is SYGVKD. The CDR3 region is CAIREGRDEQFF. For the CDR3, the DNA is TGTGCCATCAGGGAAGGGCGCGATGAGCAGTTCTTC.

This sequence joins TRBV19 and TRBJ2-7; TRBD2 aligns across 11 bases. V lost 2 bases to trimming and J lost 6 bases; unmatched junction nucleotides: 6. The CDR3 contains 15 residues. Germline V gene sequence: CDR1 LNHDA, CDR2 SQIVND (reference sequence). The CDR3 DNA is TGTGCCAGTAGTATAACTGGGACTAGCGGCGGCGAGCAGTACTTC. Encoded protein: CASSITGTSGGEQYF. The complete variable domain, with remaining parts taken from reference TRBV19 and TRBJ2-7, reads DGGITQSPKYLFRKEGQNVTLSCEQNLNHDAMYWYRQDPGQGLRLIYYSQIVNDFQKGDIAEGYSVSREKKESFPLTVTSAQKNPTAFYLCASSITGTSGGEQYFGPGTRLTVT.

The chain employs TRBV20-1 and TRBJ2-4, with D perhaps matching TRBD1 (6 bases). Germline V gene lookup returns CDR1 DFQATT and CDR2 SNEGSKA (reference sequence). The CDR3 covers 15 residues. V lost 4 bases and J lost 2, with 15 bases in between. CDR3 loop: CSAKDTGSPKNIQYF. In DNA, the CDR3 is TGCAGTGCTAAAGATACAGGGAGTCCCAAAAACATTCAGTACTTC.

The chain combines TRBV15 with TRBJ2-1; D is undetermined. The CDR3 is 15 amino acids. Germline V gene sequence: CDR1 LNHNV, CDR2 YYDKDF (reference sequence). Trimming left V 1 base short and J 10 bases short, with 17 bases between. The CDR3 coding sequence is TGTGCCACCAGCAGAGTGAGGTTAGGAATCCAAGAGCAGTTCTTC. Translated, it gives CATSRVRLGIQEQFF. The entire variable domain, with the rest obtained from reference TRBV15 and TRBJ2-1, is as follows: DAMVIQNPRYQVTQFGKPVTLSCSQTLNHNVMYWYQQKSSQAPKLLFHYYDKDFNNEADTPDNFQSRRPNTSFCFLDIRSPGLGDTAMYLCATSRVRLGIQEQFFGPGTRLTVL.

The chain links TRBV27 to TRBJ2-3; D remains unclear. V dropped 0 bases and J dropped 2 bases, with 6 bases sitting between them. The CDR3 loop spans 14 amino acids. Germline lookup yields CDR1 MNHEY and CDR2 SMNVEV (reference sequence). In nucleotides, the CDR3 is TGTGCCAGCAGTTTATCCAGCTTCACAGATACGCAGTATTTT. It codes for CASSLSSFTDTQYF.

This clonotype has only a few counts. The rearrangement joins TRBV5-1 to TRBJ2-2, with 10 bases lining up with TRBD1. This CDR3 has 16 amino acids. The ends lost 6 bases at V and 7 bases at J; junction bases unmatched: 12. Germline V gives CDR1 SGHRS, CDR2 YFSETQ. The CDR3 DNA sequence: TGCGCCAGCACCCACGGAGGGACAGGGGTTGGCGGGGAGCTGTTTTTT. Its translation is CASTHGGTGVGGELFF.

This clonotype showed up just a few times. The rearrangement links TRBV6-1 to TRBJ2-1; 7 positions match TRBD2. The CDR3 has 16 amino acids. V shed 5 bases and J 4 bases; nucleotides not matched to a gene: 11. The germline CDR1 and CDR2 sequences are MNHNS and SASEGT. CDR3 loop: CASSLLSGEAYNEQFF. CDR3 coding DNA: TGTGCCAGCAGTCTCCTCAGCGGGGAAGCTTACAATGAGCAGTTCTTC.

This chain links TRBV20-1 with TRBJ2-7; 9 bases are a match to TRBD1. Germline CDR1 reads DFQATT; CDR2 reads SNEGSKA (reference sequence). The CDR3 spans 14 residues. With V trimmed by 4 bases and J by 5 bases, 9 bases remained unmatched. The CDR3 is CSANPGQGGNEQYF. In DNA, the CDR3 is TGCAGTGCTAATCCGGGACAGGGAGGTAACGAGCAGTACTTC.